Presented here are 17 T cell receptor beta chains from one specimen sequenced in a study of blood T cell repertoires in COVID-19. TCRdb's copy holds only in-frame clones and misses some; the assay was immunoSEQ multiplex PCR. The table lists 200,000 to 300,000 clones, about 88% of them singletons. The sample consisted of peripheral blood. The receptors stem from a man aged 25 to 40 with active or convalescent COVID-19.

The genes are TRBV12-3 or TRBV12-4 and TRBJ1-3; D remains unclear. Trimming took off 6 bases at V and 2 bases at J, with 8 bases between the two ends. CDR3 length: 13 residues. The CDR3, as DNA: TGTGCCAGCAGGATAGAGACTGGAAACACCATATATTTT. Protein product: CASRIETGNTIYF.

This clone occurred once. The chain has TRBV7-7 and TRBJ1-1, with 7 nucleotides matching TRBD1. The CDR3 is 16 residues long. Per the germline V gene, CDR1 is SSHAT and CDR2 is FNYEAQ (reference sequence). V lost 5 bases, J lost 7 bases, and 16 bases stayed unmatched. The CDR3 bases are TGTGCCAGCAGCATACCAAACAGGGGATCCCTTGATGAAGCTTTCTTT. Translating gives CASSIPNRGSLDEAFF.

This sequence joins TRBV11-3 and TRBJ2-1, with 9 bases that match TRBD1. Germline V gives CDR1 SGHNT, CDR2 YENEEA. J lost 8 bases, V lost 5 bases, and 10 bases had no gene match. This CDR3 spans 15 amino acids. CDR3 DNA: TGTGCCAGCAGCCCCGAAACAGGGGGCGTCGATGAGCAGTTCTTC. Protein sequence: CASSPETGGVDEQFF.

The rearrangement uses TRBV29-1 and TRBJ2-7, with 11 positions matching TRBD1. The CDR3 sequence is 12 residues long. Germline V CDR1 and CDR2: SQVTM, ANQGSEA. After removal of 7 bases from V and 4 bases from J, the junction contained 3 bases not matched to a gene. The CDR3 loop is CSARDRGYEQYF. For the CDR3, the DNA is TGCAGCGCCCGGGACAGGGGGTACGAGCAGTACTTC.

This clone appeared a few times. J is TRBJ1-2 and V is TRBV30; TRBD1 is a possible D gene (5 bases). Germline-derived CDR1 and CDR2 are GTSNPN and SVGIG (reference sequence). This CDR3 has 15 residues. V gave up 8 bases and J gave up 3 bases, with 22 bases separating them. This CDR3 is CAVTIGASTDYGYTF. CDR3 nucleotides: TGTGCCGTAACTATTGGGGCTTCTACTGACTATGGCTACACCTTC.

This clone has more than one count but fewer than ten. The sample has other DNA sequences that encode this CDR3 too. The CDR3 spells CATSRDRGLNTEAFF. The CDR3 nucleotides read TGTGCCACCAGCAGAGACAGGGGACTGAACACTGAAGCTTTCTTT. The chain combines TRBV15 with TRBJ1-1; TRBD1 might be the D (6 bases). The V gene's germline CDR1 is LNHNV and CDR2 YYDKDF (reference sequence). The CDR3 extends over 15 amino acids. V was clipped by 0 bases and J by 0 bases, with 8 bases between them.

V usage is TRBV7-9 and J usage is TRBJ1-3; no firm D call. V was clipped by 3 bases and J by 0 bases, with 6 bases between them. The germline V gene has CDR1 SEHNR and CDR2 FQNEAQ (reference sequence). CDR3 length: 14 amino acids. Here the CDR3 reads CASSFVYSGNTIYF. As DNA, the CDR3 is TGTGCCAGCAGCTTCGTTTACTCTGGAAACACCATATATTTT.

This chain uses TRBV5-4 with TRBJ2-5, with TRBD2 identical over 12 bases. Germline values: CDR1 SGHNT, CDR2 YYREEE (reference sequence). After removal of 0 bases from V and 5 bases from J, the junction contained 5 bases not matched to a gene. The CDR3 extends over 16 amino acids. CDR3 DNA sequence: TGTGCCAGCAGCTTGGGACTAGCGGGGGCCGCGGAGACCCAGTACTTC. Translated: CASSLGLAGAAETQYF.

CDR3 in DNA: TGTGCCAGCAGCCAGACAGGGGTTAATGAAAAACTGTTTTTT. Translation gives CASSQTGVNEKLFF. V and J are TRBV5-4 and TRBJ1-4; 8 bases line up with TRBD1. The length of the CDR3 is 14 residues. In germline, CDR1 is SGHNT, CDR2 YYREEE (reference sequence). V was clipped by 4 bases and J by 4 bases; unmatched bases: 3.

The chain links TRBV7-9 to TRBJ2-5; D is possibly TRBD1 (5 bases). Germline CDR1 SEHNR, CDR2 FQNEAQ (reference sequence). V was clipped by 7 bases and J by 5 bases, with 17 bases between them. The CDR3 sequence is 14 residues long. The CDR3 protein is CASTLGALRETQYF. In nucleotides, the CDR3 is TGTGCCAGCACCCTAGGGGCCCTAAGGGAGACCCAGTACTTC.

The CDR3 is CASSESGPGAEAFF. In nucleotides, the CDR3 is TGCGCCAGCAGTGAGTCAGGGCCGGGGGCTGAAGCTTTCTTT. The chain uses TRBV10-2 and TRBJ1-1; D perhaps matches TRBD1 (5 bases). V was shortened by 0 bases and J by 6 bases, with 11 bases between the two germline ends. This CDR3 has 14 residues. Germline V gives CDR1 WSHSY, CDR2 SAAADI.

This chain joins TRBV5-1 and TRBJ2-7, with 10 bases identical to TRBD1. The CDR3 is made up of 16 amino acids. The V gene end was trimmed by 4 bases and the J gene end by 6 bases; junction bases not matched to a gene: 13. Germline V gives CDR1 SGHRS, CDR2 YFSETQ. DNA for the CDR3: TGCGCCAGCAGCCCAATTTCCGGGACAGGGGTCCTCGAGCAGTACTTC. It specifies CASSPISGTGVLEQYF.

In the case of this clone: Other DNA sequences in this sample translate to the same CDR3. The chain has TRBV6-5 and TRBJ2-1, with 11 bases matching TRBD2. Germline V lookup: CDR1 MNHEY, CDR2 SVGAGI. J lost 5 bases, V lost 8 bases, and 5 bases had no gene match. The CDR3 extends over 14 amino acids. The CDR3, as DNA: TGTGCCAGCTTAGCGGGGGGGCGAGACAATGAGCAGTTCTTC. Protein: CASLAGGRDNEQFF.

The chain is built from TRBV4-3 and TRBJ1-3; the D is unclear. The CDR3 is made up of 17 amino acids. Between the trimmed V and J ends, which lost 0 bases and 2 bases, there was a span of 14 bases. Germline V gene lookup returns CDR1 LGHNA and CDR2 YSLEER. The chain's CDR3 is CASSQDSADPPGNTIYF. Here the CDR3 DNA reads TGCGCCAGCAGCCAAGATTCGGCGGATCCTCCTGGAAACACCATATATTTT.

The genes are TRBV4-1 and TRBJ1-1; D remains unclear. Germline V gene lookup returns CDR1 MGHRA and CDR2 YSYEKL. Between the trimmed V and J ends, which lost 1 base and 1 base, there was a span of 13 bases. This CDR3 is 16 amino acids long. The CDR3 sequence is CASSQGWRLTNTEAFF. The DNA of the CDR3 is TGCGCCAGCAGCCAAGGGTGGCGACTCACGAACACTGAAGCTTTCTTT.

CDR3 in amino acids: CASSYPRDSYNEQFF. As DNA, the CDR3 is TGTGCCAGCAGCTACCCTCGGGACAGCTACAATGAGCAGTTCTTC. The chain couples TRBV7-9 to TRBJ2-1, with 7 bases fitting TRBD1. Germline assignment: CDR1 SEHNR and CDR2 FQNEAQ (reference sequence). With 4 bases clipped from V and 3 bases from J, the junction kept 6 bases outside the gene matches. The CDR3 consists of 15 residues.

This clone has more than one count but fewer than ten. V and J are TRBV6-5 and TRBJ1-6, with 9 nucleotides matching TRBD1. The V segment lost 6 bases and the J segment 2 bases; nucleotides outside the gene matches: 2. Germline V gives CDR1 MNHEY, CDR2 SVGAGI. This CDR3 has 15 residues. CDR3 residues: CASRGQGPYNSPLHF. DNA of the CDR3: TGTGCCAGCAGGGGACAGGGCCCCTATAATTCACCCCTCCACTTT.